Given below is one T cell receptor (beta chain) in context. Its antigen is currently not known. Base qualities are not at hand, and no much larger clone is one base apart. The germline V gene provides CDR1 MNHEY and CDR2 SVGAGI. Including cysteine and phenylalanine, the CDR3 has 13 amino acids. Only CDR3 DNA is held: 39 bases, read in frame from base 1. V is shortened by 2 bases, J by 3 bases, and the region joining them spans 5 bases. This entry belongs to a study of T cell responses to AZD1222 COVID-19 vaccine (dated by TCRdb to about 2021). Notes on the research overall: AZD1222 recipients given second doses at about 4 weeks or at about 12 weeks were pooled, since spike-specific TCR depth and breadth were not found to differ between the two schedules. A total of 230 to 250 trial participants underwent TCR sequencing, of whom 207 received two doses of AZD1222 and around 25 received two doses of the MenACWY control vaccine. Trial participants were enrolled by age into subgroups of 18-55, 56-69 and 70-plus years, and around 150, 28 and 57 TCR-sequenced participants, respectively, were included in these subgroups.

The CDR3 regions of human TCRbeta chains were subjected to immunosequencing. The original pipeline was this. TCRs in the repertoires were matched against a reference library of SARS-CoV-2-specific TCRs that had been generated with the MIRA antigen-specificity platform. Breadth was defined as the fraction of unique TCRs that were SARS-CoV-2-associated. Depth was defined as the fraction of total T cells that were SARS-CoV-2-associated. Each spike-specific TCR was assigned to its reactive spike region and to a CD4 or CD8 class using the MIRA data. Log10-transformed breadth and depth values were compared by one-way ANOVA with Sidak's multiple comparisons tests. As stored in TCRdb, this immuneACCESS dataset retains in-frame rearrangements with V and J assigned. A fraction of the clones does not appear; measured against another copy, unresolved V genes explain less than half of the discrepancy, and the remainder lacks a known reason. That table is the source of V, J and clone size, and D and trimming were worked out from the DNA. The sample table shows 140,000 or so clones, and just over 90% are seen once. Of the sample, approximately 2% is held by the ten largest clones.

What the research found in general, with its limitations: Vaccine-associated CD4 TCRs spanned the whole spike protein, with dominant responses in regions 160-218 and 743-854. Most participants were white British and females outnumbered males, and the authors suggested that clonal diversity may have been underestimated. The 56-69-year group was small, and its depth increase did not reach significance, likely because of low power. Conclusions about previously exposed vaccinees are limited because only six or seven AZD1222 recipients were SARS-CoV-2 seropositive at baseline. Because no day 14 peak-response samples were available, the repertoires could be characterized only after the peak T cell response. After two AZD1222 doses, both the breadth and the depth of spike-specific TCRs were significantly higher than at day 0 and than in MenACWY recipients. Epitopes outside the regions mutated in the B.1.351 and B.1.1.7 variants were reportedly recognized by nearly half of the unique spike-specific TCRs.

This sample's time point label indicates: baseline before first vaccination. Samples from vaccinated people were obtained from the UK trials COV001 and COV002, which included a single-blind randomized controlled phase 2/3 trial of AZD1222 (ChAdOx1 nCoV-19) in healthy adults. For TCRbeta chain sequencing, PBMC samples were collected from trial participants at day 0 and at day 28 after the second dose. The sequencing here drew on peripheral blood, taken on day 0 of AZD1222 vaccination. The sequence derives from an adult in good health. Here the chain combines TRBV6-5 and TRBJ1-5, with no D gene named confidently. At the DNA level, the sequence is TGTGCCAGCAGTTACAGTGACAATCAGCCCCAGCATTTT. It specifies CASSYSDNQPQHF.